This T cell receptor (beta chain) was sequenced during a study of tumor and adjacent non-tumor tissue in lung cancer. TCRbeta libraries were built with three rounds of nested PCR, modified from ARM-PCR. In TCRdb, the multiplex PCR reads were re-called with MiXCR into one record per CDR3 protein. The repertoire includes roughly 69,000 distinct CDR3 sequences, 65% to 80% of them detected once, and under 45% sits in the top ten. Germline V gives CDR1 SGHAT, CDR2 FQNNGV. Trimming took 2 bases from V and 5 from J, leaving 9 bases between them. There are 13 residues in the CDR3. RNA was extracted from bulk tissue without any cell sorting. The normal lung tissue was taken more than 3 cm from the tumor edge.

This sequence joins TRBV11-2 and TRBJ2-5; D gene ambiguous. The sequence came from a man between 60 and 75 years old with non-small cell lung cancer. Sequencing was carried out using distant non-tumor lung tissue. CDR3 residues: CASSLILEETQYF. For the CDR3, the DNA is TGTGCCAGCAGCTTAATACTGGAGGAGACCCAGTACTTC.